These 5 T cell receptor beta chains share one sample of origin, sequenced in a study of CD8 T cells in Susac syndrome. Reverse transcription of about 0.5 to 1 ug RNA was carried out with random hexamers. TCRdb processed the immunoSEQ multiplex PCR reads anew with MiXCR; each CDR3 protein has one entry. The sample holds around 170,000 distinct CDR3 sequences, about 95% seen once. Sequenced sample: CD8+ T cells from PBMCs. These receptors all come from a human donor with Susac syndrome.

The rearrangement links TRBV5-4 to TRBJ2-3; D is unclear. The germline CDR1 and CDR2 sequences are SGHNT and YYREEE (reference sequence). The CDR3 spans 15 residues. V was clipped by 3 bases and J by 1 base, with 12 bases between them. The CDR3 DNA is TGTGCCAGCAGCTCAAAAAATTGGGGCACAGATACGCAGTATTTT. Translation gives CASSSKNWGTDTQYF.

This clonotype was seen once. The chain joins TRBV19 to TRBJ2-7; D remains unclear. Germline values: CDR1 LNHDA, CDR2 SQIVND (reference sequence). The CDR3 totals 14 residues. V lost 3 bases, J lost 1 base, and 10 bases lay in between. CDR3 nucleotide sequence: TGTGCCAGTAGTATCGAAGGCAGGTCCTACGAGCAGTACTTC. This encodes CASSIEGRSYEQYF.

This chain links TRBV9 with TRBJ2-7; D perhaps matches TRBD2 (5 bases). Germline V lookup: CDR1 SGDLS, CDR2 YYNGEE. Trimming removed 4 bases at V and 6 bases at J, with 14 bases between. The CDR3 sequence is 13 residues long. Here the CDR3 DNA reads TGTGCCAGCAGCCCCCCCTTTAGCGCCGAGCAGTACTTC. It is translated as CASSPPFSAEQYF.

This clonotype occurred once. The rearrangement joins TRBV19 to TRBJ2-5, with 7 bases aligning to TRBD2. Germline V CDR1 and CDR2: LNHDA, SQIVND (reference sequence). The CDR3 sequence is 13 residues long. J gave up 5 bases and V 4 bases, and 4 bases lay outside the gene matches. CDR3 in DNA: TGTGCCAGTAGTACGAGGACTAGGGAGACCCAGTACTTC. Protein product: CASSTRTRETQYF.

The chain has TRBV5-6 and TRBJ2-2, with D perhaps TRBD2 (6 bases). This CDR3 region has 16 residues. V lost 4 bases, J lost 4 bases, and 17 bases lay in between. Per the germline V gene, CDR1 is SGHDT and CDR2 is YYEEEE. The chain's CDR3 is CASSLDLDGGTGELFF. The CDR3 DNA reads as TGTGCCAGCAGCCTCGACCTCGACGGGGGCACCGGGGAGCTGTTTTTT.